A selection of T cell receptor beta chains follows, all from one sample in a study of T cell responses to AZD1222 COVID-19 vaccine. TCRdb's table, derived via immunoSEQ multiplex PCR, lists solely in-frame clones and lacks some. Of about 55,000 clones in the sample, about 89% are singletons; the top ten hold under 2%. Sample: peripheral blood, taken on day 0 of AZD1222 vaccination. These receptors came from an adult in good health. Each CDR3 is given with its conserved first and last residue. The D gene is left open where the match is weak. Not every row has a clone size; where given, it reads once, few, many or a size class.

CASRRDPNTEAFF TGTGCCAGCAGGCGGGACCCGAACACTGAAGCTTTCTTT TRBJ1-1 . few TRBV5-4
CASSFTSGDTQYF TGTGCCAGCAGCTTTACTAGCGGAGATACGCAGTATTTT TRBJ2-3 TRBD2 once TRBV7-9
CASSIQGTGVEYGYTF TGTGCCAGTAGTATTCAGGGGACAGGGGTCGAGTATGGCTACACCTTC TRBJ1-2 TRBD1 . TRBV19
CASSLPGGGRYTEAFF TGTGCCAGCAGCCTACCTGGGGGGGGGCGGTACACTGAAGCTTTCTTT TRBJ1-1 . . TRBV28
CASSIDLSSVANEKLFF TGTGCCAGTAGTATAGATCTATCATCGGTGGCTAATGAAAAACTGTTTTTT TRBJ1-4 . . TRBV19
CASSSGDYSGYTF TGTGCCAGCAGTTCAGGGGATTACAGTGGCTACACCTTC TRBJ1-2 . . TRBV27
CASSLDWWQGSNYGYTF TGTGCCAGCAGCTTAGATTGGTGGCAGGGCAGTAACTATGGCTACACCTTC TRBJ1-2 . . TRBV11-2
CASSLATGAGYTF TGTGCCAGCAGCTTAGCGACAGGGGCTGGCTACACCTTC TRBJ1-2 TRBD1 few TRBV7-9
CASSPPGQNYGYTF TGTGCCAGCAGCCCACCGGGACAAAACTATGGCTACACCTTC TRBJ1-2 . . TRBV28
CSVEGGPSEQYF TGCAGCGTTGAGGGCGGCCCCAGCGAGCAGTACTTC TRBJ2-7 . . TRBV29-1
CASSRDSQKETQYF TGTGCCAGCAGCCGCGACAGCCAGAAAGAGACCCAGTACTTC TRBJ2-5 . . TRBV7-2
CASSSETSGRDRYNEQFF TGTGCCAGCAGCTCTGAGACTAGCGGGAGAGACCGCTACAATGAGCAGTTCTTC TRBJ2-1 TRBD2 . TRBV7-9
CASRDEREGLYEQYF TGCGCCAGCAGAGATGAGCGGGAGGGCCTCTACGAGCAGTACTTC TRBJ2-7 TRBD2 . TRBV5-1
CASSTRQDMNTEAFF TGTGCCAGCAGCACTCGACAGGACATGAACACTGAAGCTTTCTTT TRBJ1-1 . . TRBV7-2
CASSRRLAGVTGELFF TGTGCCAGCAGCCGCCGACTAGCGGGAGTAACCGGGGAGCTGTTTTTT TRBJ2-2 TRBD2 . TRBV5-4
CASSLGPPGGHRYTGELFF TGTGCCAGCAGCTTAGGACCCCCGGGGGGCCATAGGTACACCGGGGAGCTGTTTTTT TRBJ2-2 . once TRBV11-3
CASRADGNYGYTF TGTGCCAGCAGGGCGGACGGAAACTATGGCTACACCTTC TRBJ1-2 . . TRBV2
CASSPTGSYEQYF TGTGCCAGCAGCCCTACAGGTTCCTACGAGCAGTACTTC TRBJ2-7 . . TRBV7-8
CATQGLANEKLFF TGTGCCACACAGGGTTTGGCTAATGAAAAACTGTTTTTT TRBJ1-4 . once TRBV2
CASSYSRNTEAFF TGTGCCAGCAGTTACTCCAGGAACACTGAAGCTTTCTTT TRBJ1-1 . . TRBV6-5
CASSQFGGDGYTF TGTGCCAGCAGCCAATTTGGGGGAGATGGCTACACCTTC TRBJ1-2 . . TRBV3-1/TRBV3-2
CASSFRGLSSGANVLTF TGTGCCAGCAGCTTCAGGGGGCTGAGCTCTGGGGCCAACGTCCTGACTTTC TRBJ2-6 TRBD1 . TRBV7-2
CASRALPEAFF TGTGCCAGCAGGGCTCTCCCTGAAGCTTTCTTT TRBJ1-1 . . TRBV21-1
CASSYSKGTGELFF TGTGCCAGCAGTTACTCGAAGGGTACCGGGGAGCTGTTTTTT TRBJ2-2 . . TRBV6-6
CASRTNGYTF TGTGCCAGCAGGACTAATGGCTACACCTTC TRBJ1-2 . . TRBV6-6
CATSDPLTGDTQYF TGTGCCACCAGTGACCCATTAACAGGGGATACGCAGTATTTT TRBJ2-3 . few TRBV24-1
CASSLSSANEKLFF TGTGCCAGTAGTCTCTCGTCAGCTAATGAAAAACTGTTTTTT TRBJ1-4 . . TRBV19
CASSSRTGGSDTQYF TGTGCCAGCTCATCTAGGACAGGGGGCTCAGATACGCAGTATTTT TRBJ2-3 TRBD1 . TRBV18
CATSHRSGAGTDTQYF TGTGCCACCAGTCATCGATCAGGGGCCGGGACAGATACGCAGTATTTT TRBJ2-3 . . TRBV15
CASSPTSGSLYEQYF TGTGCCAGCAGCCCGACTAGCGGGAGTTTGTACGAGCAGTACTTC TRBJ2-7 TRBD2 . TRBV28
CASSLYLTRYTF TGTGCCAGCAGTTTGTACCTGACCAGATACACCTTC TRBJ1-2 . . TRBV28
CASSPLADYNQPQHF TGTGCCAGCAGCCCCCTGGCAGACTACAATCAGCCCCAGCATTTT TRBJ1-5 . . TRBV9
CASSFSGNTGELFF TGTGCCAGCAGTTTTAGCGGGAACACCGGGGAGCTGTTTTTT TRBJ2-2 . . TRBV28
CASQDPGVPLHF TGTGCCAGCCAAGATCCAGGGGTCCCCCTCCACTTT TRBJ1-6 . . TRBV6-5
CATKGGSGTDQPQHF TGTGCCACTAAAGGTGGCAGTGGGACGGATCAGCCCCAGCATTTT TRBJ1-5 . . TRBV19
CAWSVLVNTGELFF TGTGCCTGGAGTGTACTGGTGAACACCGGGGAGCTGTTTTTT TRBJ2-2 . . TRBV30
CASSFGQGAGTDTQYF TGTGCCAGCAGCTTTGGTCAGGGGGCAGGCACAGATACGCAGTATTTT TRBJ2-3 TRBD1 . TRBV5-5
CASGSTDTQYF TGTGCCAGCGGCAGCACAGATACGCAGTATTTT TRBJ2-3 . . TRBV5-5
CASSLNTGELFF TGTGCCAGCAGCCTGAACACCGGGGAGCTGTTTTTT TRBJ2-2 . once TRBV7-8
CASSPPTGGSSGEQYF TGTGCCAGCTCACCACCGACAGGGGGATCGTCTGGCGAGCAGTACTTC TRBJ2-7 TRBD1 . TRBV18
CASSYSAGDSYEQYF TGTGCCAGCAGTTATTCGGCAGGCGACTCCTACGAGCAGTACTTC TRBJ2-7 . . TRBV6-5
CASSPRQNTGELFF TGTGCCAGCTCACCACGCCAGAACACCGGGGAGCTGTTTTTT TRBJ2-2 . . TRBV18